The 28 T cell receptor beta chains in this list originate from one sample, sequenced in a study of blood T cell repertoires in COVID-19. The data were produced by immunoSEQ multiplex PCR, yet TCRdb's version contains in-frame clones alone and is incomplete. The sample records 140,000 to 150,000 clones, around 84% being singletons. Sequencing was done on a sample of peripheral blood. The receptors stem from a human donor with acute or convalescent COVID-19. The donor label of this sample is uncertain.

This clone was counted only a few times. This chain links TRBV9 with TRBJ2-1; the match to TRBD2 covers 13 bases. Losses at the gene ends were 0 bases for V and 10 bases for J; bases not matched to a gene: 7. The germline CDR1 and CDR2 sequences are SGDLS and YYNGEE. The CDR3 sequence is 16 residues long. The CDR3 loop reads CASSVGGLAGVWEQFF. The CDR3, as DNA: TGTGCCAGCAGCGTAGGCGGACTAGCGGGAGTCTGGGAGCAGTTCTTC.

This chain connects TRBV29-1 to TRBJ1-1; no reliable D call. The germline V gene has CDR1 SQVTM and CDR2 ANQGSEA. The CDR3 is 13 amino acids. V lost 4 bases, J lost 2 bases, and 11 bases lay in between. The CDR3 protein is CSVGSGVNTEAFF. CDR3 coding DNA: TGCAGCGTTGGGTCCGGGGTAAACACTGAAGCTTTCTTT.

The genes are TRBV9 and TRBJ2-4; unclear D gene. Germline CDR1 is SGDLS and CDR2 is YYNGEE. Trimming pared 0 bases from V and 3 bases from J, leaving 4 bases between. This CDR3 is 13 amino acids long. This CDR3 is CASSVDSKNIQYF. CDR3 coding DNA: TGTGCCAGCAGCGTAGACAGCAAAAACATTCAGTACTTC.

The CDR3 coding sequence is TGTGCCAGCAGCCAAGGGGACAGGGGGTTTAGCTCCTACGAGCAGTACGTC. Its translation is CASSQGDRGFSSYEQYV. V usage is TRBV14 and J usage is TRBJ2-7; 11 bases are a match to TRBD1. Unmatched junction bases numbered 5, after V lost 1 base and J lost 0 bases. The CDR3 runs to 17 residues. Germline CDR1 reads SGHDN; CDR2 reads FVKESK.

This rearrangement joins TRBV5-1 to TRBJ2-3, with D maybe TRBD2 (7 bases). Germline lookup yields CDR1 SGHRS and CDR2 YFSETQ. The CDR3 has 15 amino acids. V lost 4 bases and J 6 bases, leaving 18 bases between the germline ends. DNA for the CDR3: TGCGCCAGCAGCCACCCCCCGAAGGGGGGGGATACGCAGTATTTT. Translated: CASSHPPKGGDTQYF.

J is TRBJ1-1 and V is TRBV12-5; weak D call: TRBD1 (6 bases). The CDR3 is 14 amino acids. Germline V gene lookup returns CDR1 LGHNT and CDR2 FRNRAP. CDR3 nucleotide sequence: TGTGCCAAAGGACCGACAGGTCTGAACACTGAAGCTTTCTTT. Its translation is CAKGPTGLNTEAFF. Full variable domain (missing parts from reference TRBV12-5 and TRBJ1-1): DARVTQTPRHKVTEMGQEVTMRCQPILGHNTVFWYRQTMMQGLELLAYFRNRAPLDDSGMPKDRFSAEMPDATLATLKIQPSEPRDSAVYFCAKGPTGLNTEAFFGQGTRLTVV.

This sequence joins TRBV12-5 and TRBJ2-3; 9 bases agree with TRBD1. CDR1 LGHNT and CDR2 FRNRAP come from the germline V gene. Unmatched junction bases numbered 9, after V lost 6 bases and J lost 8 bases. The CDR3 is 14 residues long. The CDR3 nucleotides read TGTGCTAGTGGGGTTACAGGGGGCGGGGGTACGCAGTATTTT. This codes for CASGVTGGGGTQYF.

The chain carries TRBV4-3 and TRBJ2-4, with 9 bases identical to TRBD1. Trimming cost V 4 bases and J 1 base; bases outside gene matches: 11. Germline V CDR1 and CDR2: LGHNA, YSLEER. This CDR3 spans 18 amino acids. CDR3 in amino acids: CASSRDPGTGNAKNIQYF. The CDR3 DNA follows: TGCGCCAGCAGCCGAGACCCCGGGACAGGGAATGCCAAAAACATTCAGTACTTC.

The chain joins TRBV6-2 or TRBV6-3 to TRBJ1-5; 10 bases map to TRBD1. Germline lookup yields CDR1 MNHEY and CDR2 SVGEGT. This CDR3 has 16 residues. With V trimmed by 0 bases and J by 5 bases, 4 bases remained unmatched. CDR3 region: CASSYSDRGLHQPQHF. DNA of the CDR3: TGTGCCAGCAGTTACTCGGACAGGGGGTTACATCAGCCCCAGCATTTT.

As DNA, the CDR3 is TGTGCCAGCAGCTTATTAGGAGCGGGACCAGATACGCAGTATTTT. Its protein is CASSLLGAGPDTQYF. The rearrangement uses TRBV7-2 and TRBJ2-3, with 7 nucleotides matching TRBD2. V lost 2 bases, J lost 4 bases, and 6 bases stayed unmatched. CDR1 SGHTA and CDR2 FQGNSA come from the germline V gene. The CDR3 runs to 15 residues.

This chain uses TRBV5-1 with TRBJ2-1; D ambiguous. V was shortened by 4 bases and J by 1 base, with 6 bases between the two germline ends. CDR3 length equals 13 residues. Germline V gene sequence: CDR1 SGHRS, CDR2 YFSETQ. The CDR3 sequence is CASSESSYNEQFF. The CDR3 DNA follows: TGCGCCAGCAGCGAGTCTTCCTACAATGAGCAGTTCTTC.

The rearrangement links TRBV2 to TRBJ2-3; 7 nucleotides agree with TRBD2. With V trimmed by 6 bases and J by 1 base, 4 bases remained unmatched. This CDR3 is 14 amino acids long. Germline CDR1 and CDR2: SNHLY and FYNNEI. CDR3 in amino acids: CASRAGTGTDTQYF. As DNA, the CDR3 is TGTGCCAGCAGAGCGGGGACCGGCACAGATACGCAGTATTTT.

V and J are TRBV19 and TRBJ1-3; no firm D call. This CDR3 region has 15 residues. Germline V gives CDR1 LNHDA, CDR2 SQIVND (reference sequence). V dropped 5 bases and J dropped 0 bases, with 11 bases sitting between them. CDR3 loop: CASSFLRVSGNTIYF. Written as DNA, the CDR3 is TGTGCCAGTAGTTTCCTGAGGGTCTCTGGAAACACCATATATTTT.

The chain has TRBV6-2 or TRBV6-3 and TRBJ2-1; D ambiguous. Per germline, CDR1 MNHEY and CDR2 SVGEGT. CDR3 length equals 14 residues. With 6 bases removed from V and 7 bases from J, the gap between germline ends came to 16 bases. The CDR3 spells CASSLGRLLNEQFF. The CDR3 nucleotides read TGTGCCAGCAGCCTGGGCCGGCTTCTGAATGAGCAGTTCTTC.

The rearrangement joins TRBV12-5 to TRBJ1-2; 9 positions agree with TRBD1. J was trimmed by 6 bases and V by 5 bases; bases with no gene match: 4. CDR3 length equals 13 residues. Germline CDR1 is LGHNT and CDR2 is FRNRAP. CDR3 protein: CASGRDRDDGYTF. CDR3 in DNA: TGTGCTAGTGGTCGGGACAGGGACGATGGCTACACCTTC.

This chain uses TRBV7-2 with TRBJ2-3, with 12 bases identical to TRBD2. This CDR3 has 19 residues. V lost 4 bases to trimming and J lost 0 bases; unmatched junction nucleotides: 11. Germline V gene data show CDR1 as SGHTA and CDR2 as FQGNSA. DNA for the CDR3: TGTGCCAGCAGCTCTCTAGCGGGGGGGAAGTATGGTAGCACAGATACGCAGTATTTT. Protein sequence: CASSSLAGGKYGSTDTQYF. Filled out from reference TRBV7-2 and TRBJ2-3, the complete variable domain reads GAGVSQSPSNKVTEKGKDVELRCDPISGHTALYWYRQSLGQGLEFLIYFQGNSAPDKSGLPSDRFSAERTGGSVSTLTIQRTQQEDSAVYLCASSSLAGGKYGSTDTQYFGPGTRLTVL.

This CDR3 is CASSLGTGGANTGELFF. The CDR3 region has the DNA TGTGCCAGCAGTTTGGGGACAGGGGGCGCGAACACCGGGGAGCTGTTTTTT. The gene calls are TRBV27 and TRBJ2-2, with 12 positions matching TRBD1. The CDR3 is 17 amino acids. The germline V gene encodes CDR1 MNHEY and CDR2 SMNVEV (reference sequence). The V gene end was trimmed by 3 bases and the J gene end by 0 bases; junction bases not matched to a gene: 2.

V usage is TRBV11-2 and J usage is TRBJ2-1; 10 bases match TRBD2. Germline CDR1 SGHAT, CDR2 FQNNGV. This CDR3 has 17 residues. Trimming at V came to 1 base and at J to 13 bases, leaving 16 bases not matched to a gene. In nucleotides, the CDR3 is TGTGCCAGCAGCTTAGTGGGTATTAAGCGGGAGGGTCCCTCTCAGTTCTTC. Translated: CASSLVGIKREGPSQFF.

This clone has only a few counts. The chain couples TRBV6-2 or TRBV6-3 to TRBJ2-5, with TRBD2 identical over 8 bases. The CDR3 covers 16 residues. Germline V gene data show CDR1 as MNHEY and CDR2 as SVGEGT. V was pared by 0 bases and J by 2 bases, with 5 bases of the junction left unmatched. CDR3 DNA: TGTGCCAGCAGTTACTCGGTGTCGGGGGGGCAAGAGACCCAGTACTTC. Its translation: CASSYSVSGGQETQYF.

This clone was counted only a few times. This sequence joins TRBV5-1 and TRBJ2-5; 7 nucleotides align to TRBD2. The germline V gene encodes CDR1 SGHRS and CDR2 YFSETQ. The length of the CDR3 is 15 residues. The J segment lost 2 bases and the V segment lost 3 bases, leaving 7 bases of the junction unmatched. The CDR3 region has the DNA TGCGCCAGCAGCTCGAGCGGGGCTATTCAAGAGACCCAGTACTTC. Its protein product is CASSSSGAIQETQYF.

The chain combines TRBV2 with TRBJ2-7, with no clear D. The CDR3 is 12 residues long. The ends were cut back, 5 bases at V and 3 bases at J, with 8 bases in the middle. CDR1 SNHLY and CDR2 FYNNEI come from the germline V gene. DNA of the CDR3: TGTGCCAGCAGTTTTAGTGGCTACGAGCAGTACTTC. Translating gives CASSFSGYEQYF. Based on the CDR3 plus reference TRBV2 and TRBJ2-7, the full variable domain is EPEVTQTPSHQVTQMGQEVILRCVPISNHLYFYWYRQILGQKVEFLVSFYNNEISEKSEIFDDQFSVERPDGSNFTLKIRSTKLEDSAMYFCASSFSGYEQYFGPGTRLTVT.

The chain recombines TRBV27 with TRBJ1-5; TRBD1 is a possible D gene (6 bases). Germline V gene lookup returns CDR1 MNHEY and CDR2 SMNVEV (reference sequence). The CDR3 length is 14 residues. V was trimmed by 4 bases and J by 2 bases, leaving 9 bases between them. The CDR3 reads CASSSRQGNQPQHF. Here the CDR3 DNA reads TGTGCCAGCAGTTCACGACAGGGCAATCAGCCCCAGCATTTT.

This sequence joins TRBV9 and TRBJ2-2; D is undetermined. Looked up from germline, CDR1 is SGDLS and CDR2 is YYNGEE. The V gene lost 5 bases and the J gene lost 4 bases, with 15 bases spanning the gap. CDR3 length: 15 residues. The DNA of the CDR3 is TGTGCCAGCAGACCCGTCGGGTCCGGCACCGGGGAGCTGTTTTTT. Its protein product is CASRPVGSGTGELFF.

The chain employs TRBV3-1 (or the pseudogene TRBV3-2) and TRBJ1-3; D might be TRBD1 (6 bases). Germline CDR1 reads LGHDT; CDR2 reads YNNKEL (reference sequence). Trimming shortened V by 6 bases and J by 0 bases, and 12 bases separated the two germline ends. The CDR3 runs to 15 residues. The CDR3 DNA reads as TGTGCCAGCAGTCCTTCGGACAGCTCTGGAAACACCATATATTTT. It specifies CASSPSDSSGNTIYF.

This chain links TRBV12-3 or TRBV12-4 with TRBJ1-2, with 9 bases that match TRBD1. V trimming: 7 bases; J trimming: 4 bases; junction bases outside the gene matches: 4. The CDR3 consists of 13 residues. CDR3 sequence: CASTPGQGYGYTF. CDR3 in DNA: TGTGCCAGCACCCCGGGACAGGGCTATGGCTACACCTTC.

The CDR3 DNA reads TGTGCCTGGTCGACAGGGCTAGCGGGAGAAGAGTTCTTC. Encoded protein: CAWSTGLAGEEFF. The chain is built from TRBV30 and TRBJ2-1; 10 bases are shared with TRBD2. Germline V gene sequence: CDR1 GTSNPN, CDR2 SVGIG (reference sequence). V was pared by 5 bases and J by 14 bases, with 12 bases of the junction left unmatched. The CDR3 contains 13 residues.

The chain is built from TRBV3-1 (or the pseudogene TRBV3-2) and TRBJ2-7; 16 bases fit TRBD2. The CDR3 is 16 amino acids. J gave up 5 bases and V 4 bases, and 5 bases lay outside the gene matches. Germline V lookup: CDR1 LGHDT, CDR2 YNNKEL (reference sequence). CDR3 amino acids: CASSPGLAGGPDEQYV. DNA of the CDR3: TGTGCCAGCAGCCCGGGACTAGCGGGAGGGCCAGACGAGCAGTACGTC.

The chain couples TRBV7-8 to TRBJ1-1, with 9 bases fitting TRBD1. This CDR3 is built from 14 residues. The V and J ends lost 4 bases and 5 bases, in that order; junction bases with no gene match: 5. Germline V gives CDR1 SGHVS, CDR2 FQNEAQ. The CDR3 DNA follows: TGTGCCAGCAGCTGGGGACAGGGAGGAACTGAAGCTTTCTTT. It translates to CASSWGQGGTEAFF.